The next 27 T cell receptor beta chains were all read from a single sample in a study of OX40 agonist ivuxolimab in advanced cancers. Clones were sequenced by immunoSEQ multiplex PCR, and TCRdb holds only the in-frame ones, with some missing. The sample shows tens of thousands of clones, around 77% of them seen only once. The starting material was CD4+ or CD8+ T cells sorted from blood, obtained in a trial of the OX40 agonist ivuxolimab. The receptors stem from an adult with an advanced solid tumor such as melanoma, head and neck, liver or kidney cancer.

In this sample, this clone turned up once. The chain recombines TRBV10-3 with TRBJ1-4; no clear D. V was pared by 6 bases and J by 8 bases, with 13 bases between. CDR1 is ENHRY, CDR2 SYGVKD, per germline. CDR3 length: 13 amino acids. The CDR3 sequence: CAISGSGGEKLFF. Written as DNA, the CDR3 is TGTGCCATCAGCGGGTCTGGTGGGGAAAAACTGTTTTTT.

The CDR3 nucleotides read TGTGCCAGCAGTTTCAACGGACAGGTCTATGGCTACACCTTC. Protein: CASSFNGQVYGYTF. This chain links TRBV28 with TRBJ1-2; 7 nucleotides agree with TRBD1. The CDR3 totals 14 residues. Losses at the gene ends were 3 bases for V and 4 bases for J; bases not matched to a gene: 5. Germline V gives CDR1 MDHEN, CDR2 SYDVKM.

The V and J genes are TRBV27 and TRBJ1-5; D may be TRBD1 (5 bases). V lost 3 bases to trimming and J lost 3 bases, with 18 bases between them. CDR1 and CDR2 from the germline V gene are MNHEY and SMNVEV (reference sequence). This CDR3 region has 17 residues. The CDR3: CASSFSGSQGLNQPQHF. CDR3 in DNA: TGTGCCAGCAGTTTTAGTGGGAGCCAGGGCCTCAATCAGCCCCAGCATTTT.

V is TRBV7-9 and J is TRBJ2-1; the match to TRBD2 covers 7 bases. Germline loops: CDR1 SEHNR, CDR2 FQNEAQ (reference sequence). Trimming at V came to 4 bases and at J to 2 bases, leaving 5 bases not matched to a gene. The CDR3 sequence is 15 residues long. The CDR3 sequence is CASSSLADPYNEQFF. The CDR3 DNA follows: TGTGCCAGCAGCTCTCTAGCGGACCCCTACAATGAGCAGTTCTTC. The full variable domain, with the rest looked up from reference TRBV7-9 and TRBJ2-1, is DTGVSQNPRHKITKRGQNVTFRCDPISEHNRLYWYRQTLGQGPEFLTYFQNEAQLEKSRLLSDRFSAERPKGSFSTLEIQRTEQGDSAMYLCASSSLADPYNEQFFGPGTRLTVL.

Here the CDR3 DNA reads TGTGCCAGCAGCTTAGAAACTTGGGAACGCTACACCTTC. Translation: CASSLETWERYTF. The rearrangement uses TRBV11-2 and TRBJ1-2; D not certain. Looked up from germline, CDR1 is SGHAT and CDR2 is FQNNGV. Trimming removed 0 bases from V and 9 bases from J, with 11 bases in between. This CDR3 is 13 amino acids long.

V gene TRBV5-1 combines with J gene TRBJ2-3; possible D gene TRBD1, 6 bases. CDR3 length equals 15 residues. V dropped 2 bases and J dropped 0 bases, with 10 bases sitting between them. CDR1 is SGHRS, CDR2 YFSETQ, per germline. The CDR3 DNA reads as TGCGCCAGCAGCTTTAGGGGGTTTAGCACAGATACGCAGTATTTT. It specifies CASSFRGFSTDTQYF.

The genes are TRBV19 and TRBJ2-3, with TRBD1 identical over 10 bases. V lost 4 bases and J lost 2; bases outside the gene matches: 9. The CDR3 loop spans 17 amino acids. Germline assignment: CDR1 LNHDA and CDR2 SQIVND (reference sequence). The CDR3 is CASSTMAGTGVTDTQYF. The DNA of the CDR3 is TGTGCCAGTAGTACGATGGCCGGGACAGGGGTCACAGATACGCAGTATTTT. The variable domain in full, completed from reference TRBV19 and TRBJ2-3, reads DGGITQSPKYLFRKEGQNVTLSCEQNLNHDAMYWYRQDPGQGLRLIYYSQIVNDFQKGDIAEGYSVSREKKESFPLTVTSAQKNPTAFYLCASSTMAGTGVTDTQYFGPGTRLTVL.

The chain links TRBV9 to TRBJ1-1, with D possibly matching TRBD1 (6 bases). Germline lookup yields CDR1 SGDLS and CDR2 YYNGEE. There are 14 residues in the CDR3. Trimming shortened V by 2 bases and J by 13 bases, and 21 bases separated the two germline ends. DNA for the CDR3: TGTGCCAGCAGCGTCACCAGACAGGAACCGAAGCTTTTCTTT. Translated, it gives CASSVTRQEPKLFF.

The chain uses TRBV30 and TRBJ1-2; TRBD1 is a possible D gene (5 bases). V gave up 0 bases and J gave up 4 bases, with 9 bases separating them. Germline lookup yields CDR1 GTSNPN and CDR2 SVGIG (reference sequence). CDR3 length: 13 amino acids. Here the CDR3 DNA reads TGTGCCTGGAGTGTAAGGCAGGGCTATGGCTACACCTTC. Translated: CAWSVRQGYGYTF.

The CDR3 nucleotides read TGTGCCAGCAGTTATGGGGAGGGTGACACTGAAGCTTTCTTT. Amino acids: CASSYGEGDTEAFF. This rearrangement joins TRBV6-5 to TRBJ1-1; D remains unclear. This CDR3 contains 14 residues. Trimming removed 3 bases from V and 3 bases from J, with 11 bases in between. The germline V gene has CDR1 MNHEY and CDR2 SVGAGI.

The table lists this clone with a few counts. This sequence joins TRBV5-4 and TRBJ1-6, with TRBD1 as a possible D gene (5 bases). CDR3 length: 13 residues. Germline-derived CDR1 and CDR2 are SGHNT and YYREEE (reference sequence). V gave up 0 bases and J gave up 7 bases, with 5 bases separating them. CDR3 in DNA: TGTGCCAGCAGCTTGGAGGGGAATTCACCCCTCCACTTT. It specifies CASSLEGNSPLHF.

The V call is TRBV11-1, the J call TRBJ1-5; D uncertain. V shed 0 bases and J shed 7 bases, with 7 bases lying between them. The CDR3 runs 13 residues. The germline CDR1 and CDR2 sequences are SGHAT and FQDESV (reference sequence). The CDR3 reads CASSLAVRQPQHF. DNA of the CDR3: TGTGCCAGCAGCTTAGCGGTCCGGCAGCCCCAGCATTTT.

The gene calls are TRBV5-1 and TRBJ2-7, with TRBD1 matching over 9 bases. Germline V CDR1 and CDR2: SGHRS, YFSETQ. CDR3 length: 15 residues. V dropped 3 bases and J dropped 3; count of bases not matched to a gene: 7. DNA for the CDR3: TGCGCCAGCAGCTACTTACAGGGGGCGAGCTACGAGCAGTACTTC. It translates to CASSYLQGASYEQYF.

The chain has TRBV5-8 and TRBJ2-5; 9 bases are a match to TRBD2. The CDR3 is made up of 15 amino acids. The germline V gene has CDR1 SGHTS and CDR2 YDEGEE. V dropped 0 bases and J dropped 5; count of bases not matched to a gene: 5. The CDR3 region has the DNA TGTGCCAGCAGCTTGGGACTAGCGGCTCGGGAGACCCAGTACTTC. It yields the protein CASSLGLAARETQYF. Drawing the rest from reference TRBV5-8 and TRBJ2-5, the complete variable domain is EAGVTQSPTHLIKTRGQQATLRCSPISGHTSVYWYQQALGLGLQFLLWYDEGEERNRGNFPPRFSGRQFPNYSSELNVNALELEDSALYLCASSLGLAARETQYFGPGTRLLVL.

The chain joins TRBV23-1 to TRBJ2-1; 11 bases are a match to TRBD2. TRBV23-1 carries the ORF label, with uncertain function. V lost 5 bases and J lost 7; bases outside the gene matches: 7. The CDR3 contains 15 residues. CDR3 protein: CASSSLAGGGNEQFF. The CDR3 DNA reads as TGCGCCAGCAGTTCTCTAGCGGGAGGAGGGAATGAGCAGTTCTTC.

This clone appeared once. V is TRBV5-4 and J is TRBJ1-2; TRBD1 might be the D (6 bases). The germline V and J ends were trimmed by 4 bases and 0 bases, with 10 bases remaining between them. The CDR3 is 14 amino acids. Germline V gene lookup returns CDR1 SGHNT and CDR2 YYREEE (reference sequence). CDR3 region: CASSVYRANYGYTF. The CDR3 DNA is TGTGCCAGCAGCGTCTACAGGGCTAACTATGGCTACACCTTC. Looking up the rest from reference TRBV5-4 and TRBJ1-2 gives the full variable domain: ETGVTQSPTHLIKTRGQQVTLRCSSQSGHNTVSWYQQALGQGPQFIFQYYREEENGRGNFPPRFSGLQFPNYSSELNVNALELDDSALYLCASSVYRANYGYTFGSGTRLTVV.

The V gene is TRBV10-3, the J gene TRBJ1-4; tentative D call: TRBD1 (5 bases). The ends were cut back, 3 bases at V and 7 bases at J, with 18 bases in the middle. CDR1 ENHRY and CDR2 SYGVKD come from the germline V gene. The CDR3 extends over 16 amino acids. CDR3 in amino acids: CAISETRDPTSEKLFF. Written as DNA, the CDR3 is TGTGCCATCAGTGAAACACGGGACCCTACCTCTGAAAAACTGTTTTTT.

CDR3 amino acids: CASSTGSLTLELFF. The CDR3 nucleotides read TGTGCCAGCAGTACCGGCTCCCTAACGTTGGAACTGTTTTTT. This sequence joins TRBV2 and TRBJ1-4; D not resolved. V was cut by 5 bases and J by 12 bases, with 19 bases left in between. Germline V gene data show CDR1 as SNHLY and CDR2 as FYNNEI. This CDR3 is built from 14 residues.

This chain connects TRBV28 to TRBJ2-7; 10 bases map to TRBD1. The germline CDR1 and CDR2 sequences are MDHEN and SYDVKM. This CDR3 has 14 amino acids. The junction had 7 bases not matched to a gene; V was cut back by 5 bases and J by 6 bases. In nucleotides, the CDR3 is TGTGCCAGCAGTCCTATCCGGGACAGGGGCGAGCAGTACTTC. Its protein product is CASSPIRDRGEQYF.

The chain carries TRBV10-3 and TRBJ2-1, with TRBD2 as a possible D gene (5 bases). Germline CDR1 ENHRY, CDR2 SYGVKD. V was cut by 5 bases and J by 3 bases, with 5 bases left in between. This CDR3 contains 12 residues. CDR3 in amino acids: CAISSGYNEQFF. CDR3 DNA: TGTGCCATCAGTAGCGGCTACAATGAGCAGTTCTTC.

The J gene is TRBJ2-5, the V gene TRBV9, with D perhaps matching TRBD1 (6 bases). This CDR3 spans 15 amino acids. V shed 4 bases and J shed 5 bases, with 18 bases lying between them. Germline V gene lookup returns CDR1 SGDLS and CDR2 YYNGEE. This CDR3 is CASSIGASQGETQYF. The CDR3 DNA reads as TGTGCCAGCAGCATTGGGGCCAGTCAGGGGGAGACCCAGTACTTC.

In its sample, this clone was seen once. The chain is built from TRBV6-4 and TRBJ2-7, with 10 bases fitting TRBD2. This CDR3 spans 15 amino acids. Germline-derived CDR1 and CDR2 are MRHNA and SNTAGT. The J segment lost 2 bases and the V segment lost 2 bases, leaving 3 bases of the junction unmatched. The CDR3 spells CASSDGGTSAYEQYF. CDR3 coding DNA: TGTGCCAGCAGTGACGGGGGGACTAGCGCCTACGAGCAGTACTTC.

CDR3 residues: CASSQVKGRGGRVFEAFF. CDR3 sequence (DNA): TGCGCCAGCAGCCAAGTGAAGGGGCGAGGGGGTCGCGTCTTTGAAGCTTTCTTT. The chain recombines TRBV4-1 with TRBJ1-1; a possible D gene is TRBD1 (6 bases). V was trimmed by 1 base and J by 7 bases, leaving 25 bases between them. Germline CDR1 is MGHRA and CDR2 is YSYEKL. The CDR3 runs 18 residues.

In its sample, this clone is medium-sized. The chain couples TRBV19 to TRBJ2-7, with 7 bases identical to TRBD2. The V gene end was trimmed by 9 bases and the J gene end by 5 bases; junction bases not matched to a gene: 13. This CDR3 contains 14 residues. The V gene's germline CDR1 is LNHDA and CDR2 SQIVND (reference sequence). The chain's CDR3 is CASAPGGVVDEQYF. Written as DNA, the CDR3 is TGTGCCAGCGCCCCGGGGGGTGTCGTGGACGAGCAGTACTTC.

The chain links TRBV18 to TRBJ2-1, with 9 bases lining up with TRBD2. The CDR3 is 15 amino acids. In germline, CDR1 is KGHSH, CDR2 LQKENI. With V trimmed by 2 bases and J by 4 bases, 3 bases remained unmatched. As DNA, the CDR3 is TGTGCCAGCTCACCAGCTAGCGGGAATTACAATGAGCAGTTCTTC. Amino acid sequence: CASSPASGNYNEQFF.

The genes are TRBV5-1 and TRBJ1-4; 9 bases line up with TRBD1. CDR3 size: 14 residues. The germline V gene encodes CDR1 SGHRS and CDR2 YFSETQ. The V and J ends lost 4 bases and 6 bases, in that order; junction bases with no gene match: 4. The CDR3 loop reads CASSTQGAYEKLFF. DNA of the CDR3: TGCGCCAGCAGCACACAGGGGGCGTATGAAAAACTGTTTTTT.

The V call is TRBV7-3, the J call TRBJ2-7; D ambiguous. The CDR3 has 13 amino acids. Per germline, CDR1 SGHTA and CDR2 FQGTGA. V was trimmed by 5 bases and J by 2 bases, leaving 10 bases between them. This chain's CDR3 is CASSPRLTYEQYF. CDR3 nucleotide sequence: TGTGCCAGCAGCCCCCGTCTTACCTACGAGCAGTACTTC. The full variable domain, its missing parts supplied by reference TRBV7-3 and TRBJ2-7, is GAGVSQTPSNKVTEKGKYVELRCDPISGHTALYWYRQSLGQGPEFLIYFQGTGAADDSGLPNDRFFAVRPEGSVSTLKIQRTERGDSAVYLCASSPRLTYEQYFGPGTRLTVT.